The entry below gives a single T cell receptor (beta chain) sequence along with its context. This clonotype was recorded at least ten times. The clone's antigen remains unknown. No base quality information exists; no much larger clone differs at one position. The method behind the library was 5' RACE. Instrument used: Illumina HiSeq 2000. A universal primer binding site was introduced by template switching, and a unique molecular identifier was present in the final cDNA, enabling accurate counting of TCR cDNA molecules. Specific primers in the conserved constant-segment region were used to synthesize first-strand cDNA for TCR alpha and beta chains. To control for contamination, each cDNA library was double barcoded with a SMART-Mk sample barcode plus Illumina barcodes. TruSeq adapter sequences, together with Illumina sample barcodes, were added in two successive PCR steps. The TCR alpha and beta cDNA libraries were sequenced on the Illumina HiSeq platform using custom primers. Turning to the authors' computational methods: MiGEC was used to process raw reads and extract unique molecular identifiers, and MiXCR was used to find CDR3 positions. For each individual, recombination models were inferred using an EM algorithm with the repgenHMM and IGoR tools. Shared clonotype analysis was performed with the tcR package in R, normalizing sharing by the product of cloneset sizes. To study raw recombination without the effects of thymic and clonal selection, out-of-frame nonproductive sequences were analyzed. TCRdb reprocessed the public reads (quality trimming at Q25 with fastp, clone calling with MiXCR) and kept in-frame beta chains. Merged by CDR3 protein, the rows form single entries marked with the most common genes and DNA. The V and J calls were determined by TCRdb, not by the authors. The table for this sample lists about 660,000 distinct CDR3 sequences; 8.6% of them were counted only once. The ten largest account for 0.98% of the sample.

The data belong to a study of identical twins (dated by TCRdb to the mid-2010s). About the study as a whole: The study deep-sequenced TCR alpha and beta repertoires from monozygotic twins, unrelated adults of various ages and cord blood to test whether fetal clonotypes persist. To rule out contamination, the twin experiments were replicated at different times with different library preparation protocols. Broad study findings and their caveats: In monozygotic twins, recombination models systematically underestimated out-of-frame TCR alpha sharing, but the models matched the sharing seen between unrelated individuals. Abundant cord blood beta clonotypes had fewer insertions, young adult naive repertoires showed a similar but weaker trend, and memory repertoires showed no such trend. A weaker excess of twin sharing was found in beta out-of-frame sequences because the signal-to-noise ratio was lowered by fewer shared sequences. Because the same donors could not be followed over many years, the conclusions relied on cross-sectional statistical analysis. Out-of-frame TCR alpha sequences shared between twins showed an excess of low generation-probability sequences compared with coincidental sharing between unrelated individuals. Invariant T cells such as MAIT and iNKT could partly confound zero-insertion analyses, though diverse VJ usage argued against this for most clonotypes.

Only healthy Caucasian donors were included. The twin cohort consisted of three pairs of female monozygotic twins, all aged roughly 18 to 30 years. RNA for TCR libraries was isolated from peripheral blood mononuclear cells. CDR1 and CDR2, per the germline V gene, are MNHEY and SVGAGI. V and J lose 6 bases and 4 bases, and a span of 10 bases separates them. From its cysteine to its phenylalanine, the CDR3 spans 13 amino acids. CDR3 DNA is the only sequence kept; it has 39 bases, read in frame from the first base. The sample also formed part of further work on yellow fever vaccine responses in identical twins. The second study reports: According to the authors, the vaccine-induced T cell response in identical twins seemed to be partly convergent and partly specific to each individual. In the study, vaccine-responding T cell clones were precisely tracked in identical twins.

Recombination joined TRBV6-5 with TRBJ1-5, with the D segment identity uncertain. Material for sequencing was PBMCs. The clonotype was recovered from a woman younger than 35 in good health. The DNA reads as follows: TGTGCCAGCAGCTTAAGTCGTAATCAGCCCCAGCATTTT. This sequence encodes CASSLSRNQPQHF.